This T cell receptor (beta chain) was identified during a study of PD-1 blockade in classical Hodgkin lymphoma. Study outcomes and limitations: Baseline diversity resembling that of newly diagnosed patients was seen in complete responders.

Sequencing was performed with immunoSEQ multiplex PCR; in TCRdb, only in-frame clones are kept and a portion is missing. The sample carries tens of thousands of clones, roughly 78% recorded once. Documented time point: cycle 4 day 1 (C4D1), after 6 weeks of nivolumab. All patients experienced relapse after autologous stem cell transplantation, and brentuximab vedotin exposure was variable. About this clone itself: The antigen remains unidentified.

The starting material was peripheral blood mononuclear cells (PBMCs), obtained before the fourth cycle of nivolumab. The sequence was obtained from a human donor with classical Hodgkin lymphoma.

The CDR3 nucleotides read TGTGCCAGCAGTCCCCAGACAGGGGGCGTCTCTGGCTACACCTTC. Its translation: CASSPQTGGVSGYTF. The gene calls are TRBV6-5 and TRBJ1-2; 10 positions agree with TRBD1. Trimming removed 5 bases from V and 7 bases from J; junction bases left unmatched: 10. CDR3 length: 15 amino acids. The V gene's germline CDR1 is MNHEY and CDR2 SVGAGI.